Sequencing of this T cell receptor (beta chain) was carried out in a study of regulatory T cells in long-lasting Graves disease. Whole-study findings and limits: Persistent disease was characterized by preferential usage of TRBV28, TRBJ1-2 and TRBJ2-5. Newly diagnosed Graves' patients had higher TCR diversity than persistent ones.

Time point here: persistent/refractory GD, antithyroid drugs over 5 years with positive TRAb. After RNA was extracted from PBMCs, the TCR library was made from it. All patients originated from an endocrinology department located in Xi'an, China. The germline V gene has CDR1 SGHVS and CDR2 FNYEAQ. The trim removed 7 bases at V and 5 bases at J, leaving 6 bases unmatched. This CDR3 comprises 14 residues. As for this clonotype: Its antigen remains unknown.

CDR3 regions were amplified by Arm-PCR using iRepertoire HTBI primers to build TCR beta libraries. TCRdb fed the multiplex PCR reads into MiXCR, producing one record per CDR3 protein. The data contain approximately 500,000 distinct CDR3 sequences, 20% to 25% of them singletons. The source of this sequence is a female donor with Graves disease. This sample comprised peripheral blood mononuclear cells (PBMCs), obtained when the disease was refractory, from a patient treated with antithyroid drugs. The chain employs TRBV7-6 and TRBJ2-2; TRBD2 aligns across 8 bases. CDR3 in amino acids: CASTAGAGTGELFF. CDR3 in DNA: TGTGCCAGCACAGCGGGAGCGGGAACCGGGGAGCTGTTTTTT.